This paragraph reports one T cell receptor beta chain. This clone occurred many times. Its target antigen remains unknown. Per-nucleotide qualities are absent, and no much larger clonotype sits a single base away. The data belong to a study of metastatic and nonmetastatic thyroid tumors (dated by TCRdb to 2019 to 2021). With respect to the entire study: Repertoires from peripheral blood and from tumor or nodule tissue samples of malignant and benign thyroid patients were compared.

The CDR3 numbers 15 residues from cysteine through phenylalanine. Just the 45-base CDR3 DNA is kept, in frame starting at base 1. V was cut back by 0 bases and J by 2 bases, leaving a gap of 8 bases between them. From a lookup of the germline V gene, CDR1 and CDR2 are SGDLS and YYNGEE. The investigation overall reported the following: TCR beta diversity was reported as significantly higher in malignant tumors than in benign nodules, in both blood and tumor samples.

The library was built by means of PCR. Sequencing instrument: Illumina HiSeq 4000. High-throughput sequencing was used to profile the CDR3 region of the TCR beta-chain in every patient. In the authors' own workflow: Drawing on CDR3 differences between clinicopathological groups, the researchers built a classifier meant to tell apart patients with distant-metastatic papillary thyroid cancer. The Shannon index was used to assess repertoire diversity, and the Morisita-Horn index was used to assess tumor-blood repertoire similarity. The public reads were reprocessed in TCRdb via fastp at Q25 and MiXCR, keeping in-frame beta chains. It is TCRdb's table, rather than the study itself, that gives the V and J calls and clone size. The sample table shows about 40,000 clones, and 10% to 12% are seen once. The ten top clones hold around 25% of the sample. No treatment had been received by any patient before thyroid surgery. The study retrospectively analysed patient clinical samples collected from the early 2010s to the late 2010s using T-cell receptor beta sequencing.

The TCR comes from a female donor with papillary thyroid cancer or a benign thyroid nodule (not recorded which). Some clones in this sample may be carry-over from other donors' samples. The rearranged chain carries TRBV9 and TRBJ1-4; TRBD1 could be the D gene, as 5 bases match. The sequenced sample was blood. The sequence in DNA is TGTGCCAGCAGCGTAGGGGGCTCGACTAATGAAAAACTGTTTTTT. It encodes CASSVGGSTNEKLFF.